Listed below are T cell receptor beta chains from one sample, sequenced in a study of cytomegalovirus exposure and HLA in healthy donors. The table came from immunoSEQ multiplex PCR; TCRdb's copy has only in-frame clones and leaves some out. This sample contains tens of thousands of clones. The source material was PBMCs. Receptors originate from a female donor in good health and CMV-seronegative. The CDR3 runs from the conserved cysteine through the conserved F or W. Fields, in order: D gene, J gene, V gene, CDR3 protein, CDR3 DNA. D genes are given only for firm matches.

.	TRBJ2-7	TRBV18	CASSSPTYEQYF	TGTGCCAGCTCATCCCCCACCTACGAGCAGTACTTC
.	TRBJ1-1	TRBV29-1	CSVEVGVWSTEAFF	TGCAGCGTTGAAGTAGGGGTCTGGAGCACTGAAGCTTTCTTT
.	TRBJ1-5	TRBV6-1	CASRTGFHSNQPQHF	TGTGCCAGCAGGACAGGATTTCATAGCAATCAGCCCCAGCATTTT
.	TRBJ2-7	TRBV2	CASSEDSTYEQYF	TGTGCCAGCAGTGAGGACTCTACCTACGAGCAGTACTTC
.	TRBJ2-7	TRBV18	CASSPVGGRDSYEQYF	TGTGCCAGCTCCCCCGTCGGGGGGCGGGACTCCTACGAGCAGTACTTC
.	TRBJ1-1	TRBV7-9	CASSSEGREAFF	TGTGCCAGCAGCTCCGAAGGGAGAGAAGCTTTCTTT
.	TRBJ1-4	TRBV29-1	CSTQGRTNEKLFF	TGCAGCACCCAGGGGAGAACTAATGAAAAACTGTTTTTT
.	TRBJ1-5	TRBV6-5	CASQSYSNQPQHF	TGTGCCAGTCAGTCTTATAGCAATCAGCCCCAGCATTTT
.	TRBJ2-7	TRBV6-6	CASRQAGGPDHEQYF	TGTGCCAGCAGGCAAGCTGGGGGCCCTGACCACGAGCAGTACTTC
.	TRBJ2-5	TRBV11-2	CASSSQGADTGTQYF	TGTGCCAGCAGCAGTCAAGGGGCCGACACCGGGACCCAGTACTTC
TRBD2	TRBJ2-2	TRBV7-6	CASSLVQGGTGELFF	TGTGCCAGCAGCTTAGTCCAGGGAGGGACCGGGGAGCTGTTTTTT
TRBD1	TRBJ2-5	TRBV14	CASSQGLGRGSGETQYF	TGTGCCAGCAGCCAAGGCCTGGGCAGGGGGTCCGGGGAGACCCAGTACTTC
.	TRBJ2-7	TRBV5-8	CASSSGFVAYEQYF	TGTGCCAGCAGCTCGGGATTTGTGGCCTACGAGCAGTACTTC
TRBD1	TRBJ1-3	TRBV10-2	CASSGGLGTDSGNTIYF	TGCGCCAGCAGTGGGGGACTCGGGACAGACTCTGGAAACACCATATATTTT
TRBD2	TRBJ2-2	TRBV6-6	CASSYFREGTGELFF	TGTGCCAGCAGTTATTTCCGGGAGGGGACCGGGGAGCTGTTTTTT
.	TRBJ1-5	TRBV19	CASSTGNRPVGVQPQHF	TGTGCCAGTAGTACCGGCAACCGGCCCGTAGGAGTTCAGCCCCAGCATTTT
TRBD1	TRBJ1-1	TRBV6-4	CASRIDRANTEAFF	TGTGCCAGCAGGATTGACAGGGCGAACACTGAAGCTTTCTTT
.	TRBJ1-1	TRBV7-3	CASSPEANTEAFF	TGTGCCAGCAGTCCGGAGGCGAACACTGAAGCTTTCTTT
.	TRBJ1-1	TRBV15	CATSRGESAEAFF	TGTGCCACCAGCAGAGGTGAGAGCGCCGAAGCTTTCTTT
TRBD1	TRBJ2-7	TRBV29-1	CSVEGQGNYEQYF	TGCAGCGTTGAGGGACAGGGAAACTACGAGCAGTACTTC
.	TRBJ1-2	TRBV6-1	CASSEILYTF	TGTGCCAGCAGTGAAATCCTCTACACCTTC
.	TRBJ1-1	TRBV19	CASSRGTPEAFF	TGTGCCAGTAGTCGCGGCACCCCTGAAGCTTTCTTT
.	TRBJ1-4	TRBV4-2	CASSQGAGREKLFF	TGTGCCAGCAGCCAAGGAGCAGGGAGGGAAAAACTGTTTTTT
TRBD1	TRBJ1-1	TRBV5-1	CASSLSFDRGLTEAFF	TGCGCCAGCAGCTTGTCTTTCGACAGGGGCCTCACTGAAGCTTTCTTT